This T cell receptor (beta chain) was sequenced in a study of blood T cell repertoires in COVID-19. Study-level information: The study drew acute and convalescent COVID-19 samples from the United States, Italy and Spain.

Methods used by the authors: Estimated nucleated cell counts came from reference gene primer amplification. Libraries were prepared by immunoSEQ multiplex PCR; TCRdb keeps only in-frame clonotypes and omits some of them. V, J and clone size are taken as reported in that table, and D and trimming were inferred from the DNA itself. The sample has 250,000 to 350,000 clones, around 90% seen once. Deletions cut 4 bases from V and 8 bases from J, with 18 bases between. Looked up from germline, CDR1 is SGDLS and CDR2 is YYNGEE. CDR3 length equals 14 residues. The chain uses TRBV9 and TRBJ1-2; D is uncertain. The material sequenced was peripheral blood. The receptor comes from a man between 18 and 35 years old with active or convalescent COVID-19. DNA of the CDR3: TGTGCCAGCAGCCAAAGTCCAGGTGCAGAGGGCTACACCTTC. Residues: CASSQSPGAEGYTF.